This TCR beta chain comes out of a study of shared clonotypes between healthy human individuals. The V end lost 1 base, the J end lost 10 bases, and 12 bases lay between the germline ends. CDR3 size: 13 residues. Germline assignment: CDR1 SGHTA and CDR2 FQGTGA. A single count supports this clone. In the study's own analysis: Without quality scores, immunoSEQ junctional reads could not be filtered like full-length reads. TCRdb keeps only in-frame clones here, not all; method: immunoSEQ multiplex PCR. V and J calls and clone size are as listed in that table; D and trimming were resolved from the DNA. The data show about 680,000 clones, 72% seen once.

This clonotype was sampled from a woman aged 30 to 39 in good health. The V gene is TRBV7-3, the J gene TRBJ2-3; a possible D gene is TRBD2 (6 bases). The sample consisted of memory CD4+ T cells sorted from blood. Subset noted: CD45RA-negative fraction. CDR3 DNA: TGTGCCAGCAGCTTAAGGAGGGTAGCGCCGCAGTATTTT. Protein sequence: CASSLRRVAPQYF.